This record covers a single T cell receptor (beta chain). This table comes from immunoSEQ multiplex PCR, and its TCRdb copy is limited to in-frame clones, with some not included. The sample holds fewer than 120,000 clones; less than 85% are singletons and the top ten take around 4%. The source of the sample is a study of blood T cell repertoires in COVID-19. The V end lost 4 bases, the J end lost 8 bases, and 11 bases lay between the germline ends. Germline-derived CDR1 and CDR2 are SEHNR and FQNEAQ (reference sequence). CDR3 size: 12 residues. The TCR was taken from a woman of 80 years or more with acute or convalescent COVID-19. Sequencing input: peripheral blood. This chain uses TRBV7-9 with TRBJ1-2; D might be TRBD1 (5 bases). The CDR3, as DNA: TGTGCCAGCAGCTCCGGGACTGAAGGCTACACCTTC. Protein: CASSSGTEGYTF.